The clone carrying this T cell receptor (beta chain) was seen only a few times. No antigen is known for it. This record belongs to a study of T-cell memory formation after mild COVID-19. About the research overall: In these data, TCR clusters were largely donor specific. Whole-study findings and limits: Day 15 to 85 contracting clones showed balanced CD4/CD8; day 15 to 37 expanders favored CD4+. Of the contracting clones, CD4+ ones lay mainly in CM and EM, and CD8+ ones in EMRA. Memory sampled before infection contained some responding clones, suggesting cross-reactive memory joined.

TCRdb used MiXCR to reprocess the 5' RACE reads, holding one entry per CDR3 protein. Among hundreds of thousands of distinct CDR3 sequences listed, approximately 18% were seen once. Sequenced sample: PBMCs or a T cell subset sorted from them (not recorded which). The TCR sequence derives from an adult woman who had mild COVID-19 (a few samples of this study predate the infection). Cell type and time point are not known.

As DNA, the CDR3 is TGTGCCAGCAGTTCGACGACAGCCTACGGACTCTATACGCAGTATTTT. Encoded protein: CASSSTTAYGLYTQYF. The chain joins TRBV6-5 to TRBJ2-3, with D perhaps matching TRBD1 or TRBD2 (5 bases each). The CDR3 consists of 16 residues. CDR1 and CDR2 from the germline V gene are MNHEY and SVGAGI. Trimming removed 4 bases at V and 7 bases at J, with 21 bases between.